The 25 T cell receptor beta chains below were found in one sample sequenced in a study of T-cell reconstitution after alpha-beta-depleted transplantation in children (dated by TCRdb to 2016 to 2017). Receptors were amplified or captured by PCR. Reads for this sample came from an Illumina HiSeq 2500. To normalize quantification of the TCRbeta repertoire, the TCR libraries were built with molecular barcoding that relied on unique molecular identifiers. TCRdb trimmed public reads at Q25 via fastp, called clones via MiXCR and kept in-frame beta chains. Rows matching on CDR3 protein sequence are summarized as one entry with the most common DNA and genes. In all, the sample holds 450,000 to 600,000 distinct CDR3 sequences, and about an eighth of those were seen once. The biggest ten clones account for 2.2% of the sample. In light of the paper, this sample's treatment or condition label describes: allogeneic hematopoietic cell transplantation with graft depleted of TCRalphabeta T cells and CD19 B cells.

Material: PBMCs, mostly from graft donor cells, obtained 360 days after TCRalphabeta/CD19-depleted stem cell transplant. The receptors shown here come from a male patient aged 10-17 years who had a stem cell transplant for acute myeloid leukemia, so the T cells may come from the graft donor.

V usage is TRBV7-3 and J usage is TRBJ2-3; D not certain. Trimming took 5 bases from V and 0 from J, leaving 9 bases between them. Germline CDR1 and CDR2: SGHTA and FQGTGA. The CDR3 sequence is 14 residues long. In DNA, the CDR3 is TGTGCCAGCAGCCCCTCCCGGAGCACAGATACGCAGTATTTT. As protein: CASSPSRSTDTQYF.

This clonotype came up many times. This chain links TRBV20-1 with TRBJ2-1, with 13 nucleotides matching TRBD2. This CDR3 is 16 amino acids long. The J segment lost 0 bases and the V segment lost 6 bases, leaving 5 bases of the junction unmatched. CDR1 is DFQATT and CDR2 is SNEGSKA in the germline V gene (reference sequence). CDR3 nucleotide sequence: TGCAGTGCCAGACGGACTAGCGGGAGCTCCTACAATGAGCAGTTCTTC. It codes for CSARRTSGSSYNEQFF.

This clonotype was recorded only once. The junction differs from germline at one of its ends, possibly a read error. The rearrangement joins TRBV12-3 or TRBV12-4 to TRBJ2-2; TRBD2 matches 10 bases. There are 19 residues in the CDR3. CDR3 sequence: CTSSLELASGSTNTGELFF. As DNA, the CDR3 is TGTACCAGCAGTTTAGAACTGGCTAGCGGGAGTACGAACACCGGGGAGCTGTTTTTT.

The CDR3 protein is CASSDSLLAGISYNEQFF. The CDR3 DNA reads as TGTGCCAGCAGTGATTCTCTGCTGGCCGGGATTTCCTACAATGAGCAGTTCTTC. The gene calls are TRBV2 and TRBJ2-1; a possible D gene is TRBD2 (5 bases). The CDR3 extends over 18 amino acids. V was cut by 3 bases and J by 1 base, with 19 bases left in between. Germline CDR1 is SNHLY and CDR2 is FYNNEI.

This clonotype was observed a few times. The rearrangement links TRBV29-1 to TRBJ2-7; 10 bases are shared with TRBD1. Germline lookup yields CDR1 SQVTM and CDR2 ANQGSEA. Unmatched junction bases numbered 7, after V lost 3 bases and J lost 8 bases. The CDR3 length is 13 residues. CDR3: CSVDRGQGGKQYF. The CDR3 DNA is TGCAGCGTTGATAGAGGACAGGGGGGGAAGCAGTACTTC.

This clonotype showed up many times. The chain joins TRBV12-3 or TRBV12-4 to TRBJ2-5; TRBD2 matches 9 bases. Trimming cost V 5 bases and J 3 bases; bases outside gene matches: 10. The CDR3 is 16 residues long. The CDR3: CASSPWGGRAEETQYF. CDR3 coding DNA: TGTGCCAGCAGTCCTTGGGGCGGGAGGGCCGAAGAGACCCAGTACTTC.

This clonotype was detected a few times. The DNA of the CDR3 is TGTGCCAGCAGTTTCGGACGGACTAGCCCCGAGACCCAGTACTTC. This encodes CASSFGRTSPETQYF. V and J are TRBV6-2 or TRBV6-3 and TRBJ2-5, with 8 bases identical to TRBD2. This CDR3 region has 15 residues. Germline values: CDR1 MNHEY, CDR2 SVGEGT. Losses at the gene ends were 4 bases for V and 5 bases for J; bases not matched to a gene: 9.

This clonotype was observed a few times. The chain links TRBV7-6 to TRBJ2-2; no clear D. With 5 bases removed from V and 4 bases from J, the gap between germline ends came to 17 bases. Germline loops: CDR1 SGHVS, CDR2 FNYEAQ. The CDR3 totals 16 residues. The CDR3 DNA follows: TGTGCCAGCAGCATACTAACGGGTCCCCCCACCGGGGAGCTGTTTTTT. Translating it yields CASSILTGPPTGELFF.

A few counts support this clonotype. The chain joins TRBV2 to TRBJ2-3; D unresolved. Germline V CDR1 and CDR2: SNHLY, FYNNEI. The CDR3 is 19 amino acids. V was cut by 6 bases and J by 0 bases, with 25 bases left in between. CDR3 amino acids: CASRSQEPLYPTSTDTQYF. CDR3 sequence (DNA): TGTGCCAGCAGGAGTCAGGAACCACTTTATCCAACTAGCACAGATACGCAGTATTTT. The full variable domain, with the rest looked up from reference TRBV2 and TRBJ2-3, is EPEVTQTPSHQVTQMGQEVILRCVPISNHLYFYWYRQILGQKVEFLVSFYNNEISEKSEIFDDQFSVERPDGSNFTLKIRSTKLEDSAMYFCASRSQEPLYPTSTDTQYFGPGTRLTVL.

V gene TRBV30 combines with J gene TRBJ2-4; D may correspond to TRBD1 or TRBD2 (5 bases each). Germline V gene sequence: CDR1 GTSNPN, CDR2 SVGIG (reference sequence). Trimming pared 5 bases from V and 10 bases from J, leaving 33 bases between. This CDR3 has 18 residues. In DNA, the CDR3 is TGTGCCTGGCAGTCGGGGCCCGCTTTAGTCTTACCCCGGAGTATTCAGTACTTC. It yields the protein CAWQSGPALVLPRSIQYF.

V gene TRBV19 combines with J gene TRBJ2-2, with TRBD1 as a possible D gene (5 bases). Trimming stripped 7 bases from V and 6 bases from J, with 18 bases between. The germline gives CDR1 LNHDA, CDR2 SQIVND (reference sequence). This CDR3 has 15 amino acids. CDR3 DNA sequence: TGTGCCAGTATGGTACAGGCCCGAAGCGCCGGGGAGCTGTTTTTT. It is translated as CASMVQARSAGELFF. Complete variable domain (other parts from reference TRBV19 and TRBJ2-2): DGGITQSPKYLFRKEGQNVTLSCEQNLNHDAMYWYRQDPGQGLRLIYYSQIVNDFQKGDIAEGYSVSREKKESFPLTVTSAQKNPTAFYLCASMVQARSAGELFFGEGSRLTVL.

CDR3 sequence reads: CSVLVLGPGNTIYF. The CDR3 DNA is TGCAGCGTGCTCGTCCTGGGTCCCGGAAACACCATATATTTT. The chain is built from TRBV29-1 and TRBJ1-3; D remains unclear. Germline-derived CDR1 and CDR2 are SQVTM and ANQGSEA. V was pared by 6 bases and J by 4 bases, with 16 bases between. This CDR3 comprises 14 residues.

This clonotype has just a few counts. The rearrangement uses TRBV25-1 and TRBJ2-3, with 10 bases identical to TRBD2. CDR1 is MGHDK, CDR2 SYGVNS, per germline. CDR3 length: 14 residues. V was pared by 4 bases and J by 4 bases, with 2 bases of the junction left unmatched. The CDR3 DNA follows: TGTGCCAGCAGTGTAGCGGGAGGATCAGATACGCAGTATTTT. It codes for CASSVAGGSDTQYF.

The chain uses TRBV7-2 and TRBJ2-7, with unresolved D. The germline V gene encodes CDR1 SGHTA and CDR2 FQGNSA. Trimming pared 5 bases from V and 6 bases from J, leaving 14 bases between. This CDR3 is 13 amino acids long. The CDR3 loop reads CASSLGPRAEQYF. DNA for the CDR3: TGTGCCAGCAGCCTGGGCCCCCGGGCCGAGCAGTACTTC.

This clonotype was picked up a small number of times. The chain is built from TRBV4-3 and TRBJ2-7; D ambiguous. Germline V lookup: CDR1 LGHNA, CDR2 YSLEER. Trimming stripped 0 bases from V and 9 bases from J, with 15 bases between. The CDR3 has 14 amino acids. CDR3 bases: TGCGCCAGCAGCCAAGATACGACCAGAGCGACGCAGTACTTC. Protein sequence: CASSQDTTRATQYF.

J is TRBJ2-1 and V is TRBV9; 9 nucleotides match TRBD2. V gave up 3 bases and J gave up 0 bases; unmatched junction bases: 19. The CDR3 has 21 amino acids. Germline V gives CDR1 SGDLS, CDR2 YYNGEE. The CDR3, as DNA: TGTGCCAGCAGCGCCAACCGCCGGACTAGCGTTGTCCCGAGCTCCTACAATGAGCAGTTCTTC. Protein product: CASSANRRTSVVPSSYNEQFF.

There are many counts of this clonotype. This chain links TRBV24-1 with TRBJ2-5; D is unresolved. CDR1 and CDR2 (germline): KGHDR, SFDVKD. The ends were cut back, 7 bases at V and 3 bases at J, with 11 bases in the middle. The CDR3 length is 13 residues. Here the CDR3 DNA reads TGTGCCACCAGCCCTGAGCTTGAAGAGACCCAGTACTTC. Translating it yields CATSPELEETQYF.

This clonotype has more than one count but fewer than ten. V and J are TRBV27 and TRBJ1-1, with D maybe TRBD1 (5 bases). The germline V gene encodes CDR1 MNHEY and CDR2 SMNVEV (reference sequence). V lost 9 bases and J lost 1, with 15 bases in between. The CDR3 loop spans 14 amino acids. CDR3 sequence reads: CARTRVRRNTEAFF. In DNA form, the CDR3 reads TGTGCCAGGACCAGGGTACGACGGAACACTGAAGCTTTCTTT.

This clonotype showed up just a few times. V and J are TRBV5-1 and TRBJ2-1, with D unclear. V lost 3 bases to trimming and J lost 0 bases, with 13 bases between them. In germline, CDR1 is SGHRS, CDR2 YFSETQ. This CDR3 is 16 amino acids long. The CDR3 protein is CASSSPTLSSYNEQFF. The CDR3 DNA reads TGCGCCAGCAGCTCACCGACTCTAAGCTCCTACAATGAGCAGTTCTTC.

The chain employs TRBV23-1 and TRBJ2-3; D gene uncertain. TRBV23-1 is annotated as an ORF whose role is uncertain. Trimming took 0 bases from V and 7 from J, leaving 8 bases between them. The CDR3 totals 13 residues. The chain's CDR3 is CASSQSSANTQYF. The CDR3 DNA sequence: TGCGCCAGCAGTCAATCGTCGGCAAATACGCAGTATTTT.

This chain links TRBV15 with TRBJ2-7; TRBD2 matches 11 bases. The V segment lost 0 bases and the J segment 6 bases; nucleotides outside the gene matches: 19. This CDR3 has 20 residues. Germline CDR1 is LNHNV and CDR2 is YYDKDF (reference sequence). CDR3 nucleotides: TGTGCCACCAGCAGAGATCCTACCAGGGGACTAGCGGTAGTAGGACCCGAGCAGTACTTC. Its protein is CATSRDPTRGLAVVGPEQYF. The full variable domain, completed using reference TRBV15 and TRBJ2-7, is DAMVIQNPRYQVTQFGKPVTLSCSQTLNHNVMYWYQQKSSQAPKLLFHYYDKDFNNEADTPDNFQSRRPNTSFCFLDIRSPGLGDTAMYLCATSRDPTRGLAVVGPEQYFGPGTRLTVT.

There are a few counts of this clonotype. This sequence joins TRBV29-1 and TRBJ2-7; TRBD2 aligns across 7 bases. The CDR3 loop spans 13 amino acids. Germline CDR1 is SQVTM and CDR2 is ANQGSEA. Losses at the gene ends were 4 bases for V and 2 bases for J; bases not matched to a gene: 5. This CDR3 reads CSVGGTIPYEQYF. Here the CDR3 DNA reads TGCAGCGTTGGGGGGACTATACCCTACGAGCAGTACTTC.

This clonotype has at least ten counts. The CDR3 spells CSVDRSAGELFF. The CDR3, as DNA: TGCAGCGTTGATCGGTCGGCCGGGGAGCTGTTTTTT. The chain joins TRBV29-1 to TRBJ2-2; D not resolved. This CDR3 spans 12 amino acids. Germline V gives CDR1 SQVTM, CDR2 ANQGSEA. The V gene lost 3 bases and the J gene lost 6 bases, with 8 bases spanning the gap.

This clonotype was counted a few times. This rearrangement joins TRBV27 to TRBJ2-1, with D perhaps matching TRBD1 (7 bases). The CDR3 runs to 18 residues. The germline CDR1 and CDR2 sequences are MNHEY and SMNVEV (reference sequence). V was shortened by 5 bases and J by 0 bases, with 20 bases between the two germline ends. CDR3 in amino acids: CASSVIVQGGYSYNEQFF. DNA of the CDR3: TGTGCCAGCAGTGTAATAGTCCAGGGGGGCTACTCCTACAATGAGCAGTTCTTC.

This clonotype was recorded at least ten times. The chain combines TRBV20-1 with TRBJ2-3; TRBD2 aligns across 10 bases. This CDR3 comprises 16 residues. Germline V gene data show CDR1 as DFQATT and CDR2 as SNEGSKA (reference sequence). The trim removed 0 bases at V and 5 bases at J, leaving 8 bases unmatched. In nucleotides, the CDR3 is TGCAGTGCTAGAGATCCGAGCGGGAGGGCCGGAGATACGCAGTATTTT. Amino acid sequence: CSARDPSGRAGDTQYF.